The rows below give T cell receptor beta chains drawn from one sample of a study of CD8 T cells in ankylosing spondylitis. MiXCR, run by TCRdb on the 5' RACE reads, gives a single entry per CDR3 protein. The top ten hold approximately 6.2% of the sample, which has some 240,000 distinct CDR3 sequences, 8.6% seen once. The specimen was blood, either unsorted or a sorted T cell fraction (not recorded which). The receptors were gathered from a male donor with ankylosing spondylitis or in good health (not recorded which). The CDR3 runs from the conserved cysteine through the conserved F or W. The D gene is left open where the match is weak. Clone size is not always given. Where it is, it says once, few, many or a class for expanded clones.

V gene	clone size	J gene	CDR3 length	D gene	CDR3 DNA	CDR3 protein
TRBV5-1	-	TRBJ2-5	15	-	TGCGCCAGCAGCAGGGGACCACCTACCCAAGAGACCCAGTACTTC	CASSRGPPTQETQYF
TRBV12-3/TRBV12-4	many	TRBJ2-1	17	-	TGTGCCAGCAGTTTGGAAGATAGGACAGACATAAACAATGAGCAGTTCTTC	CASSLEDRTDINNEQFF
TRBV5-1	many	TRBJ2-1	15	-	TGCGCCAGCCGCAGTGTTCGAAGCTCCTACAATGAGCAGTTCTTC	CASRSVRSSYNEQFF
TRBV5-1	many	TRBJ1-2	14	-	TGCGCCAGCAGCTTTTCTTCCGGCGAGGATGGCTACACCTTC	CASSFSSGEDGYTF
TRBV5-1	many	TRBJ1-2	13	-	TGCGCCAGCAGCGACTCATTGGGGTATGGCTACACCTTC	CASSDSLGYGYTF
TRBV20-1	many	TRBJ2-7	14	TRBD1	TGCAGTGCTAGAGATATGACAGGGACCTACGAGCAGTACTTC	CSARDMTGTYEQYF
TRBV7-2	many	TRBJ2-7	12	-	TGTGCCAGCAGCTTATCCCCCTACGAGCAGTACTTC	CASSLSPYEQYF
TRBV20-1	many	TRBJ1-1	14	-	TGCAGTGCTCAGAAGGGACCGGCGAACACTGAAGCTTTCTTT	CSAQKGPANTEAFF
TRBV18	few	TRBJ2-1	16	-	TGTGCCAGCTCAGCTTCTCGGTACGGTCTGTACAATGAGCAGTTCTTC	CASSASRYGLYNEQFF
TRBV3-1	few	TRBJ1-5	13	-	TGTGCCAGCAGCCAAGGACTTCTGCAGCCCCAGCATTTT	CASSQGLLQPQHF
TRBV5-5	few	TRBJ2-5	16	-	TGTGCCAGCAGCTTGGGACTCGGGACTCACCAAGAGACCCAGTACTTC	CASSLGLGTHQETQYF
TRBV19	many	TRBJ2-7	13	-	TGTGCCAGTAGTACGGGCAATCCCTACGAGCAGTACTTC	CASSTGNPYEQYF
TRBV5-1	many	TRBJ2-2	15	-	TGCGCCAGCAGCGTAGGCTTGGGCGCCCCCGGGGAGCTGTTTTTT	CASSVGLGAPGELFF
TRBV20-1	many	TRBJ1-2	14	TRBD1	TGCAGTGCTAGTGAAATAGGGACAGGGCCTGGCTACACCTTC	CSASEIGTGPGYTF
TRBV20-1	few	TRBJ2-7	11	-	TGCAGTGCTAGAGATAAGTACGAGCAGTACTTC	CSARDKYEQYF
TRBV5-1	few	TRBJ2-1	17	-	TGCGCCAGCAGCTTGTTTGAGACGGGAGCCTCCTACAATGAGCAGTTCTTC	CASSLFETGASYNEQFF
TRBV20-1	many	TRBJ2-7	14	-	TGCAGTGTTCTGGGGCCGACAAGCTCCTACGAGCAGTACTTC	CSVLGPTSSYEQYF
TRBV12-3/TRBV12-4	many	TRBJ1-1	15	-	TGTGCCAGCAGTTTATCCTGGGACGGGAACACTGAAGCTTTCTTT	CASSLSWDGNTEAFF
TRBV20-1	many	TRBJ2-1	18	TRBD2	TGCAGTGCTTTCCCGACTAGCGGGGGCCCGAGCTCCTACAATGAGCAGTTCTTC	CSAFPTSGGPSSYNEQFF
TRBV3-1	once	TRBJ2-1	16	-	TGTGCCAGCAGCCAAGATAGTTATAGGTCCTACAATGAGCAGTTCTTC	CASSQDSYRSYNEQFF
TRBV20-1	-	TRBJ2-4	17	TRBD1	TGCTGTGCTACCCTACAGGGGAAGAATTGGGCCAAAAACATTCAGTACTTC	CCATLQGKNWAKNIQYF
TRBV3-1	many	TRBJ2-1	14	-	TGTGCCAGCAGCCCACTCGGGTCCAACCATGAGCAGTTCTTC	CASSPLGSNHEQFF
TRBV10-3	few	TRBJ2-1	12	-	TGTGCCTCCCCTCGGGGGGCGCATGAGCAGTTCTTC	CASPRGAHEQFF
TRBV3-1	-	TRBJ1-1	12	-	TGTGCCAGCAGTTCAGGGGTCGGTGAAGCTTTCTTT	CASSSGVGEAFF
TRBV5-1	many	TRBJ2-7	18	TRBD1	TGCGCCAGCCGCCCCGGGGGGACAGGGATAATGGGTGCGGATGAGCAGTACTTC	CASRPGGTGIMGADEQYF
TRBV21-1	many	TRBJ1-1	19	-	TGTGCCAGCAGCCCTCCCCCGAGGGGACAGAGTATTGTGACCACTGAAGCTTTCTTT	CASSPPPRGQSIVTTEAFF
TRBV7-8	many	TRBJ1-5	14	-	TGTGCCAGCAGATTCGGGGCCAGCAATCAGCCCCAGCATTTT	CASRFGASNQPQHF
TRBV6-2/TRBV6-3	many	TRBJ2-2	16	TRBD1	TGTGCCAGCCTGGACAGGGAGAGCTCCAACACCGGGGAGCTGTTTTTT	CASLDRESSNTGELFF
TRBV6-2/TRBV6-3	many	TRBJ2-3	17	TRBD2	TGTGCCAGCAGTTACCGCCAGACTAGCTACCGCACAGATACGCAGTATTTT	CASSYRQTSYRTDTQYF
TRBV3-1	many	TRBJ2-1	16	-	TGTGCCAGCAGCCCAGATTTATGGACCGGGATTCTCGAGCAGTTCTTC	CASSPDLWTGILEQFF
TRBV10-3	few	TRBJ2-7	15	-	TGTGCCATCAGTGAGGACAGTTTTAGGGCCTACGAGCAGTACTTC	CAISEDSFRAYEQYF
TRBV12-3/TRBV12-4	-	TRBJ2-7	15	TRBD1	TGTGCCAGCAACCTCGGACAGGGTCTTTTGCGGGAGCAGTACTTC	CASNLGQGLLREQYF
TRBV29-1	many	TRBJ2-7	12	TRBD1	TGCAGCGCCGCACAGGGGTACTACGAGCAGTACTTC	CSAAQGYYEQYF
TRBV20-1	many	TRBJ2-2	16	-	TGCAGTGCTAGAGTGGGGGCGGGCGGTCTAACCGGGGAGCTGTTTTTT	CSARVGAGGLTGELFF
TRBV9	many	TRBJ2-5	15	-	TGTGCCAGCAGCGCTTCACAAGGACACCAAGAGACCCAGTACTTC	CASSASQGHQETQYF
TRBV7-8	-	TRBJ2-1	19	TRBD2	TGTGCCAGCAGCTTAGGGGGGACTAGCGGGGGGAGGTCCTACAATGAGCAGTTCTTC	CASSLGGTSGGRSYNEQFF
TRBV7-2	many	TRBJ1-2	15	TRBD1	TGTGCCAGCAGCTTAGTTTTGGGACAGAGCTATGGCTACACCTTC	CASSLVLGQSYGYTF